This T cell receptor beta chain was documented in a study of control samples from healthy donors and cancer patients. Clones were sequenced by immunoSEQ multiplex PCR, and TCRdb holds only the in-frame ones, with some missing. The sample holds around 130,000 clones, 89% seen once. CDR3 length: 15 amino acids. Trimming removed 5 bases at V and 1 base at J, with 13 bases between. The V gene's germline CDR1 is KGHDR and CDR2 SFDVKD. Material for sequencing was blood. The sequence came from a man aged 50 to 60 in good health. This chain connects TRBV24-1 to TRBJ1-1; D is perhaps TRBD1 (5 bases). The CDR3 sequence: CATSGTREGNTEAFF. The CDR3, as DNA: TGTGCCACCAGTGGTACCAGGGAGGGGAACACTGAAGCTTTCTTT.